These 18 T cell receptor beta chains were all obtained from the same sample, sequenced in a study of naive and memory T cell subsets (dated by TCRdb to the late 2010s). Library generation was performed with UMI-ligation and nested PCR. The instrument given in TCRdb is Illumina MiSeq. To cover both TRBC1 and TRBC2, the beta constant-region primer consisted of an equimolar mix of two oligonucleotides. Using fastp trimming at Q25 and MiXCR clonotype assembly, TCRdb reanalyzed the public sequencing data and kept in-frame beta chains. CDR3 protein sequences are deduplicated, and each keeps its most common genes and DNA. This sample has under 100,000 distinct CDR3 sequences in its table, and roughly 7% of those were observed once. About 1.6% of the sample rests with the top ten. Source material: central memory CD4+ T cells from blood. This specimen's cell subset or site label, interpreted: central memory, CD45RA- CD27+. The receptors here all came from a human donor in good health.

This clonotype was observed a handful of times. V is TRBV7-2 and J is TRBJ2-1; 8 bases agree with TRBD2. The germline V gene has CDR1 SGHTA and CDR2 FQGNSA. The ends lost 5 bases at V and 1 base at J; junction bases unmatched: 13. The length of the CDR3 is 18 residues. Written as DNA, the CDR3 is TGTGCCAGCAGCCCAGGTGGCCTTGCGGGAGGATCCTACAATGAGCAGTTCTTC. Residues: CASSPGGLAGGSYNEQFF.

This clonotype was seen at least ten times. The rearrangement uses TRBV30 and TRBJ1-5; tentative D call: TRBD1 (6 bases). The ends were cut back, 2 bases at V and 7 bases at J, with 18 bases in the middle. Germline V gene lookup returns CDR1 GTSNPN and CDR2 SVGIG (reference sequence). This CDR3 has 15 residues. CDR3 amino acids: CAWSQGLSGVQPQHF. Written as DNA, the CDR3 is TGTGCCTGGAGTCAGGGTCTTTCAGGGGTCCAGCCCCAGCATTTT.

This clonotype was recorded at least ten times. The chain employs TRBV29-1 and TRBJ2-1; 12 nucleotides match TRBD2. The CDR3 length is 15 residues. Germline CDR1 reads SQVTM; CDR2 reads ANQGSEA. Unmatched junction bases numbered 6, after V lost 5 bases and J lost 4 bases. DNA for the CDR3: TGCAGCGTTACTGGACTAGCGGGAAAATACAATGAGCAGTTCTTC. Protein: CSVTGLAGKYNEQFF.

This clonotype was picked up many times. This chain joins TRBV7-2 and TRBJ1-4; no clear D gene. This CDR3 is 16 amino acids long. Looked up from germline, CDR1 is SGHTA and CDR2 is FQGNSA. V shed 1 base and J shed 8 bases, with 17 bases lying between them. CDR3 loop: CASSLGAGVLREKLFF. The CDR3 bases are TGTGCCAGCAGCTTAGGTGCCGGGGTTCTTAGAGAAAAACTGTTTTTT. The full variable domain, rest sourced from reference TRBV7-2 and TRBJ1-4, is GAGVSQSPSNKVTEKGKDVELRCDPISGHTALYWYRQSLGQGLEFLIYFQGNSAPDKSGLPSDRFSAERTGGSVSTLTIQRTQQEDSAVYLCASSLGAGVLREKLFFGSGTQLSVL.

This chain uses TRBV6-5 with TRBJ2-7; D possibly corresponds to TRBD2 (5 bases). This CDR3 comprises 14 residues. Trimming pared 6 bases from V and 0 bases from J, leaving 12 bases between. CDR1 MNHEY and CDR2 SVGAGI come from the germline V gene. The CDR3 DNA reads as TGTGCCAGCAGCGCCGGTCGGGACTCCTACGAGCAGTACTTC. Protein sequence: CASSAGRDSYEQYF.

This clonotype was observed at least ten times. The CDR3 spells CASKRVGNTEAFF. The CDR3 DNA is TGTGCCAGCAAAAGGGTGGGGAACACTGAAGCTTTCTTT. The chain links TRBV6-1 to TRBJ1-1; D remains ambiguous. Germline CDR1 and CDR2: MNHNS and SASEGT. The ends were cut back, 7 bases at V and 1 base at J, with 10 bases in the middle. This CDR3 is built from 13 residues.

This clonotype was recorded at least ten times. The chain links TRBV7-2 to TRBJ2-7; TRBD2 matches 16 bases. CDR3 length equals 19 residues. CDR1 is SGHTA, CDR2 FQGNSA, per germline. The junction had 8 bases not matched to a gene; V was cut back by 1 base and J by 2 bases. CDR3 bases: TGTGCCAGCAGCTTAGTAGGGACTAGCGGGGGGGGACGAACCTACGAGCAGTACTTC. This encodes CASSLVGTSGGGRTYEQYF.

The chain combines TRBV7-2 with TRBJ2-1, with TRBD1 identical over 9 bases. Trimming removed 6 bases from V and 13 bases from J; junction bases left unmatched: 10. Germline V CDR1 and CDR2: SGHTA, FQGNSA. The CDR3 extends over 13 amino acids. The CDR3 bases are TGTGCCAGCAGTGGGACAGGGTCATACCTTCAGTTCTTC. Translating it yields CASSGTGSYLQFF.

The table lists this clonotype with many counts. The chain is built from TRBV4-3 and TRBJ2-3, with TRBD2 as a possible D gene (7 bases). This CDR3 spans 16 amino acids. Trimming removed 4 bases from V and 2 bases from J, with 16 bases in between. Germline V gene lookup returns CDR1 LGHNA and CDR2 YSLEER. The CDR3 DNA is TGCGCCAGCAGCCCAAGGGGCGGGGGCCTCACAGATACGCAGTATTTT. Protein product: CASSPRGGGLTDTQYF.

V usage is TRBV7-2 and J usage is TRBJ2-5, with 13 bases lining up with TRBD2. This CDR3 spans 17 amino acids. The ends lost 4 bases at V and 2 bases at J; junction bases unmatched: 7. The germline V gene encodes CDR1 SGHTA and CDR2 FQGNSA. For the CDR3, the DNA is TGTGCCAGCAGCTCAGGACTAGCGGGAGTTGGGCAAGAGACCCAGTACTTC. Protein product: CASSSGLAGVGQETQYF.

This clonotype was seen at least ten times. The rearrangement links TRBV12-3 or TRBV12-4 to TRBJ1-1; possibly TRBD1 for D (5 bases). The CDR3 runs 15 residues. V lost 2 bases, J lost 1 base, and 11 bases lay in between. This chain's CDR3 is CASSLLPGPNTEAFF. CDR3 DNA sequence: TGTGCCAGCAGTTTACTCCCAGGGCCGAACACTGAAGCTTTCTTT.

This clonotype was seen only a few times. The chain is built from TRBV28 and TRBJ2-7, with a weak D call TRBD2 (6 bases). The germline gives CDR1 MDHEN, CDR2 SYDVKM. Deletions cut 5 bases from V and 0 bases from J, with 17 bases between. This CDR3 region has 16 residues. The chain's CDR3 is CASSPSWGESSYEQYF. The DNA for the CDR3 is TGTGCCAGCAGTCCCTCGTGGGGGGAAAGCTCCTACGAGCAGTACTTC.

This clonotype came up many times. The chain joins TRBV7-3 to TRBJ2-1, with 7 bases lining up with TRBD2. Germline V CDR1 and CDR2: SGHTA, FQGTGA. The CDR3 sequence is 13 residues long. The V and J ends lost 2 bases and 8 bases, in that order; junction bases with no gene match: 3. This CDR3 is CASSLVGGDEQFF. CDR3 DNA: TGTGCCAGCAGCTTAGTGGGAGGGGATGAGCAGTTCTTC.

This clonotype came up many times. The chain joins TRBV14 to TRBJ1-2, with TRBD1 matching 7 bases. This CDR3 spans 15 amino acids. V lost 1 base, J lost 0 bases, and 2 bases stayed unmatched. From germline, CDR1 is SGHDN and CDR2 FVKESK. CDR3 loop: CASSQVDRSNYGYTF. The DNA for the CDR3 is TGTGCCAGCAGCCAAGTGGACAGGTCTAACTATGGCTACACCTTC.

The V gene is TRBV10-3, the J gene TRBJ2-3; 7 bases line up with TRBD2. Trimming removed 3 bases from V and 2 bases from J; junction bases left unmatched: 11. The CDR3 is 17 amino acids. CDR1 and CDR2 from the germline V gene are ENHRY and SYGVKD. DNA of the CDR3: TGTGCCATCAGTGAATCCAGCGGGACCATCCCCACAGATACGCAGTATTTT. It is translated as CAISESSGTIPTDTQYF.

In this sample, this clonotype turned up many times. The chain is built from TRBV20-1 and TRBJ1-1, with D possibly TRBD1 on 5 matching bases. Per germline, CDR1 DFQATT and CDR2 SNEGSKA (reference sequence). V lost 4 bases, J lost 5 bases, and 17 bases lay in between. CDR3 length: 14 amino acids. The CDR3 region has the DNA TGCAGTGCTATCAACGGGAGAGGGGTGACTGAAGCTTTCTTT. It translates to CSAINGRGVTEAFF.

This clonotype was found many times. The chain uses TRBV4-3 and TRBJ1-4, with D possibly TRBD1 on 6 matching bases. The length of the CDR3 is 18 residues. Trimming stripped 0 bases from V and 5 bases from J, with 19 bases between. CDR1 is LGHNA, CDR2 YSLEER, per germline. The CDR3 reads CASSQDQLGGEGNEKLFF. Here the CDR3 DNA reads TGCGCCAGCAGCCAAGATCAGCTGGGGGGCGAAGGGAATGAAAAACTGTTTTTT.

This clonotype was picked up many times. CDR3 loop: CSARDQARGISEQFF. The CDR3 nucleotides are TGCAGTGCTAGAGATCAAGCGCGGGGGATCAGTGAGCAGTTCTTC. The chain combines TRBV20-1 with TRBJ2-1; TRBD2 aligns across 7 bases. Germline loops: CDR1 DFQATT, CDR2 SNEGSKA (reference sequence). The CDR3 totals 15 residues. The trim removed 0 bases at V and 9 bases at J, leaving 11 bases unmatched.